The TCR beta chain described here comes from a study of CD8 T cells in ankylosing spondylitis. CDR3 length: 15 amino acids. V was clipped by 7 bases and J by 7 bases, with 20 bases between them. TCRdb re-derived calls from the 5' RACE reads in MiXCR, one entry per CDR3 protein. The top ten hold around a third of the sample, which has a few hundred thousand distinct CDR3 sequences, 15% to 20% seen once. This clonotype was recorded a few times. The rearrangement links TRBV12-3 or TRBV12-4 to TRBJ2-1, with D tentatively TRBD1 or TRBD2 (5 bases each). This clonotype was obtained from a male donor with ankylosing spondylitis or in good health (not recorded which). The sample taken for sequencing was blood, either unsorted or a sorted T cell fraction (not recorded which). In nucleotides, the CDR3 is TGTGCCAGCACCCTTGTTGGGGGAGTAAGGAATGAGCAGTTCTTC. This translates into CASTLVGGVRNEQFF.